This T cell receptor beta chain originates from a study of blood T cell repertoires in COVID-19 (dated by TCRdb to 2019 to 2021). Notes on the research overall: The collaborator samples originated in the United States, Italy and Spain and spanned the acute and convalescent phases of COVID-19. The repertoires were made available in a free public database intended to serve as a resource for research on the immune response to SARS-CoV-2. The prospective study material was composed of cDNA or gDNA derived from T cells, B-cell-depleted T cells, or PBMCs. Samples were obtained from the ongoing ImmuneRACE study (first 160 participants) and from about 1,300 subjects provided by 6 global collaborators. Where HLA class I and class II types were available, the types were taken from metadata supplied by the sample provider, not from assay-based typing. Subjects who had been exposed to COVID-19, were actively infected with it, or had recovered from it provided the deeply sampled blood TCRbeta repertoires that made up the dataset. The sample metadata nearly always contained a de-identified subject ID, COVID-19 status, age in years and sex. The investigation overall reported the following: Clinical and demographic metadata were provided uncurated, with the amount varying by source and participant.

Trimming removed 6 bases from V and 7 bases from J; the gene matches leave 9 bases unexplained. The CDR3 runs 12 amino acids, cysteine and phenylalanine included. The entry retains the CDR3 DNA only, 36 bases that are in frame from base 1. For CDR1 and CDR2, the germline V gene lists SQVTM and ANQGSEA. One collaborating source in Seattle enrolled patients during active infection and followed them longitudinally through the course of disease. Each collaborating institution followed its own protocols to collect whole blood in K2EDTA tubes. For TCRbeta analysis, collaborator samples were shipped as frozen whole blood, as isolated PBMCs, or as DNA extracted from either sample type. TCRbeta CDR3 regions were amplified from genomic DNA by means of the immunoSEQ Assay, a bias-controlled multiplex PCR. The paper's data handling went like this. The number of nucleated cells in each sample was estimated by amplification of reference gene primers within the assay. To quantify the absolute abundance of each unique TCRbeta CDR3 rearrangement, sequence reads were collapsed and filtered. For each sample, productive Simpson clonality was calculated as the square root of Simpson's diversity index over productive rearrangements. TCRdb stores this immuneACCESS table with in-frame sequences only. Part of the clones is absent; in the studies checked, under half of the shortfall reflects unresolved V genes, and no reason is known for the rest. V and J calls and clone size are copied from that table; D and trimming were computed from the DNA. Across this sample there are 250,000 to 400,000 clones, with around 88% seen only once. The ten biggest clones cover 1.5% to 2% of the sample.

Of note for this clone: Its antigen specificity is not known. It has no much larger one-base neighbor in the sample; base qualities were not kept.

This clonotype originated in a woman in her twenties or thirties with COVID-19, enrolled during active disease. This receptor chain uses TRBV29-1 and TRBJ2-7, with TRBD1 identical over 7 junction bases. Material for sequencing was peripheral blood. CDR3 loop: CSVRTGSWEQYF. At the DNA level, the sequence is TGCAGCGTAAGGACAGGATCATGGGAGCAGTACTTC.